This T cell receptor beta chain originates from a study of cytomegalovirus exposure and HLA in healthy donors. Broader study findings: For most TCR beta V segments, an earlier analysis put the productive rate at about 87% or about 30% of the time.

With 0 bases removed from V and 1 base from J, the gap between germline ends came to 8 bases. CDR1 and CDR2 (germline): SGDLS, YYNGEE. This CDR3 spans 14 amino acids. A multiplex PCR was run with 60 Vbeta primers and 13 Jbeta primers. Assay used: immunoSEQ multiplex PCR; TCRdb lists only in-frame clones, some missing. This sample has about 130,000 clones; around 82% occur once, and the top ten carry about 10%. About this clone itself: Its antigen is unknown.

The sequence was obtained from a male donor in good health and CMV-seropositive. The source material was PBMCs. The chain carries TRBV9 and TRBJ2-7, with D perhaps matching TRBD1 (5 bases). The CDR3 region is CASSVAQGSYEQYF. The CDR3, as DNA: TGTGCCAGCAGCGTAGCGCAGGGTTCCTACGAGCAGTACTTC.